The next 25 T cell receptor beta chains were all read from a single sample in a study of OX40 agonist ivuxolimab in advanced cancers. TCRdb keeps only in-frame clones here, not all; method: immunoSEQ multiplex PCR. Altogether tens of thousands of clones are present, over 75% being singletons, with the ten largest covering 34%. This material consisted of CD4+ or CD8+ T cells sorted from blood, taken in a trial of the OX40 agonist ivuxolimab. The receptors shown here come from an adult with an advanced solid tumor such as melanoma, head and neck, liver or kidney cancer.

This clone showed up just once. The V and J genes are TRBV14 and TRBJ2-7, with 7 bases lining up with TRBD2. The CDR3 is 15 amino acids. V lost 1 base and J lost 0; bases outside the gene matches: 3. Germline V gene sequence: CDR1 SGHDN, CDR2 FVKESK. The CDR3 sequence: CASSQGLADSYEQYF. The CDR3 region has the DNA TGTGCCAGCAGCCAAGGGCTAGCGGACTCCTACGAGCAGTACTTC.

The rearrangement joins TRBV5-1 to TRBJ2-1; TRBD1 might be the D (6 bases). This CDR3 region has 12 residues. The germline gives CDR1 SGHRS, CDR2 YFSETQ. The ends were cut back, 6 bases at V and 9 bases at J, with 13 bases in the middle. The CDR3 nucleotides are TGCGCCAGCACTGCAGAGGGGGTTGAGCAGTTCTTC. This encodes CASTAEGVEQFF.

The CDR3 DNA follows: TGTGCCAGCAGCGACTCTAGCGGGAAGGGCTACGAGCAGTACTTC. Encoded protein: CASSDSSGKGYEQYF. J is TRBJ2-7 and V is TRBV5-5; 9 bases align to TRBD2. This CDR3 comprises 15 residues. Germline V lookup: CDR1 SGHKS, CDR2 YYEKEE (reference sequence). Unmatched junction bases numbered 8, after V lost 4 bases and J lost 3 bases.

The chain carries TRBV5-4 and TRBJ2-1, with 10 bases aligning to TRBD2. Germline CDR1 is SGHNT and CDR2 is YYREEE (reference sequence). The V gene end was trimmed by 4 bases and the J gene end by 8 bases; junction bases not matched to a gene: 9. This CDR3 region has 15 residues. CDR3 sequence: CASSATSGPVDEQFF. Written as DNA, the CDR3 is TGTGCCAGCAGCGCGACTAGCGGGCCGGTCGATGAGCAGTTCTTC.

V usage is TRBV7-9 and J usage is TRBJ2-7; TRBD2 matches 7 bases. The length of the CDR3 is 14 residues. The trim removed 0 bases at V and 4 bases at J, leaving 3 bases unmatched. Per germline, CDR1 SEHNR and CDR2 FQNEAQ (reference sequence). The CDR3 DNA reads TGTGCCAGCAGCTTAGCGGGAGGGACTTACGAGCAGTACTTC. Its protein product is CASSLAGGTYEQYF.

The chain is built from TRBV4-1 and TRBJ2-7, with TRBD2 as a possible D gene (5 bases). The CDR3 extends over 16 amino acids. V was clipped by 0 bases and J by 0 bases, with 12 bases between them. Germline CDR1 and CDR2: MGHRA and YSYEKL. CDR3 region: CASSQDLATSSYEQYF. The DNA of the CDR3 is TGCGCCAGCAGCCAAGATTTAGCGACGAGCTCCTACGAGCAGTACTTC.

The sample holds one count of this clone. The CDR3 nucleotides are TGTGCCAGCAGTTACGGGGGTGGGGGGACCCAGTACTTC. Translated: CASSYGGGGTQYF. The chain couples TRBV6-5 to TRBJ2-5, with D perhaps TRBD1 or TRBD2 (5 bases each). This CDR3 is built from 13 residues. Germline CDR1 and CDR2: MNHEY and SVGAGI. V was trimmed by 2 bases and J by 7 bases, leaving 11 bases between them.

The CDR3 nucleotides read TGTGCCAGCAGCCAGACGAGGTTCGGACTAACCAATGAGCAGTTCTTC. Translation: CASSQTRFGLTNEQFF. The V gene is TRBV7-2, the J gene TRBJ2-1; the D gene is possibly TRBD2 (6 bases). V dropped 5 bases and J dropped 6 bases, with 20 bases sitting between them. The germline gives CDR1 SGHTA, CDR2 FQGNSA. The length of the CDR3 is 16 residues.

The genes are TRBV6-5 and TRBJ2-3; 13 bases agree with TRBD2. With 2 bases clipped from V and 1 base from J, the junction kept 0 bases outside the gene matches. Germline CDR1 MNHEY, CDR2 SVGAGI. CDR3 length: 16 amino acids. The CDR3 DNA follows: TGTGCCAGCAGTTACGGACTAGCGGGAGGCACAGATACGCAGTATTTT. Amino acid sequence: CASSYGLAGGTDTQYF.

The chain employs TRBV7-9 and TRBJ2-2; D is unclear. The CDR3 consists of 16 residues. Germline V lookup: CDR1 SEHNR, CDR2 FQNEAQ (reference sequence). The V gene lost 1 base and the J gene lost 2 bases, with 11 bases spanning the gap. DNA for the CDR3: TGTGCCAGCAGCTTAGTTCATCTACCTAACACCGGGGAGCTGTTTTTT. Amino acid sequence: CASSLVHLPNTGELFF.

The genes are TRBV7-6 and TRBJ2-5; 8 bases line up with TRBD1. Germline-derived CDR1 and CDR2 are SGHVS and FNYEAQ. The ends lost 2 bases at V and 0 bases at J; junction bases unmatched: 5. The CDR3 loop spans 16 amino acids. As DNA, the CDR3 is TGTGCCAGCAGCTTAAGGACAGGGATAGACCAAGAGACCCAGTACTTC. Its translation is CASSLRTGIDQETQYF.

The V call is TRBV5-6, the J call TRBJ1-5, with 7 bases fitting TRBD1. This CDR3 contains 15 residues. The V gene's germline CDR1 is SGHDT and CDR2 YYEEEE. Trimming removed 2 bases from V and 5 bases from J; junction bases left unmatched: 7. The DNA for the CDR3 is TGTGCCAGCAGCTTCTATGACCAGGGGGATCAGCCCCAGCATTTT. Residues: CASSFYDQGDQPQHF.

The chain has TRBV7-2 and TRBJ2-7, with TRBD2 matching over 8 bases. V lost 2 bases to trimming and J lost 3 bases; unmatched junction nucleotides: 9. CDR1 SGHTA and CDR2 FQGNSA come from the germline V gene. The CDR3 totals 16 residues. The CDR3 sequence: CASSLTLRREVYEQYF. CDR3 in DNA: TGTGCCAGCAGCTTAACACTCCGGCGGGAGGTCTACGAGCAGTACTTC.

This clone has a handful of counts. This chain uses TRBV2 with TRBJ1-1; 9 bases fit TRBD1. This CDR3 is built from 16 residues. The J segment lost 5 bases and the V segment lost 5 bases, leaving 12 bases of the junction unmatched. The germline CDR1 and CDR2 sequences are SNHLY and FYNNEI. CDR3: CASSPGGQGRWTEAFF. In nucleotides, the CDR3 is TGTGCCAGCAGTCCAGGGGGACAGGGCCGGTGGACTGAAGCTTTCTTT.

The chain is built from TRBV2 and TRBJ2-2; D not resolved. Trimming removed 3 bases at V and 3 bases at J, with 8 bases between. The germline V gene encodes CDR1 SNHLY and CDR2 FYNNEI. The CDR3 runs 14 residues. The CDR3 loop is CASSERSYTGELFF. The DNA for the CDR3 is TGTGCCAGCAGTGAGCGGAGCTACACCGGGGAGCTGTTTTTT.

The rearrangement uses TRBV30 and TRBJ2-7; 7 nucleotides agree with TRBD1. J lost 4 bases, V lost 6 bases, and 6 bases had no gene match. The germline V gene has CDR1 GTSNPN and CDR2 SVGIG (reference sequence). The CDR3 totals 12 residues. The CDR3 sequence is CACQGVGYEQYF. The CDR3 DNA is TGTGCCTGTCAGGGGGTCGGTTACGAGCAGTACTTC.

This rearrangement joins TRBV7-2 to TRBJ1-5; D might be TRBD1 (5 bases). From germline, CDR1 is SGHTA and CDR2 FQGNSA. Between the trimmed V and J ends, which lost 4 bases and 9 bases, there was a span of 16 bases. The CDR3 consists of 14 residues. The CDR3 is CASSSPGGLGPQHF. The CDR3 DNA is TGTGCCAGCAGCTCACCCGGGGGATTGGGGCCCCAGCATTTT.

The chain has TRBV6-5 and TRBJ1-5, with TRBD1 matching 9 bases. After removal of 8 bases from V and 6 bases from J, the junction contained 5 bases not matched to a gene. Germline loops: CDR1 MNHEY, CDR2 SVGAGI. The CDR3 is made up of 13 amino acids. The CDR3 sequence: CASGLQGAQPQHF. CDR3 DNA sequence: TGTGCCAGCGGACTACAGGGGGCTCAGCCCCAGCATTTT.

V usage is TRBV4-3 and J usage is TRBJ1-1; 8 bases line up with TRBD1. This CDR3 spans 14 amino acids. In germline, CDR1 is LGHNA, CDR2 YSLEER. After removal of 4 bases from V and 1 base from J, the junction contained 2 bases not matched to a gene. CDR3 loop: CASSPGQANTEAFF. The CDR3 nucleotides read TGCGCCAGCAGCCCGGGACAGGCGAACACTGAAGCTTTCTTT.

This clone is labeled as medium-sized. This sequence joins TRBV2 and TRBJ1-1; D gene uncertain. The germline CDR1 and CDR2 sequences are SNHLY and FYNNEI. With 6 bases removed from V and 5 bases from J, the gap between germline ends came to 10 bases. This CDR3 is 12 amino acids long. CDR3 nucleotides: TGTGCCAGCAGAATTTCACTGACTGAAGCTTTCTTT. Protein sequence: CASRISLTEAFF. Full variable domain (missing parts from reference TRBV2 and TRBJ1-1): EPEVTQTPSHQVTQMGQEVILRCVPISNHLYFYWYRQILGQKVEFLVSFYNNEISEKSEIFDDQFSVERPDGSNFTLKIRSTKLEDSAMYFCASRISLTEAFFGQGTRLTVV.

The V gene is TRBV6-5, the J gene TRBJ2-1, with 15 positions matching TRBD2. The CDR3 covers 16 residues. Germline values: CDR1 MNHEY, CDR2 SVGAGI. V lost 2 bases, J lost 7 bases, and 3 bases stayed unmatched. CDR3 coding DNA: TGTGCCAGCAGTTACACGGGACTAGCGGGGGGAAATGAGCAGTTCTTC. Translation: CASSYTGLAGGNEQFF.

In regard to this clone: The junction departs from the called germline gene at one end, perhaps through a read error. The rearrangement uses TRBV11-2 and TRBJ2-1; D gene ambiguous. Per germline, CDR1 SGHAT and CDR2 FQNNGV. This CDR3 has 13 amino acids. The chain's CDR3 is CASSQDFHNEQFF. CDR3 bases: TGCGCCAGCAGCCAAGATTTTCATAATGAGCAGTTCTTC. The full variable domain, its missing parts supplied by reference TRBV11-2 and TRBJ2-1, is EAGVAQSPRYKIIEKRQSVAFWCNPISGHATLYWYQQILGQGPKLLIQFQNNGVVDDSQLPKDRFSAERLKGVDSTLKIQPAKLEDSAVYLCASSQDFHNEQFFGPGTRLTVL.

The chain carries TRBV7-9 and TRBJ2-7; 8 bases fit TRBD1. Looked up from germline, CDR1 is SEHNR and CDR2 is FQNEAQ (reference sequence). The CDR3 spans 14 residues. V gave up 5 bases and J gave up 5 bases; unmatched junction bases: 8. CDR3 nucleotide sequence: TGTGCCAGCAGCGCATCCGGGACAGGAGACGAGCAGTACTTC. Protein product: CASSASGTGDEQYF.

This clone was found a few times. The chain has TRBV10-1 and TRBJ2-3; D not certain. Germline V CDR1 and CDR2: WNHNN, SYGVQD (reference sequence). The V end lost 6 bases, the J end lost 6 bases, and 13 bases lay between the germline ends. CDR3 length: 13 amino acids. In nucleotides, the CDR3 is TGCGCCAGCAGCCAAACCAGAACGGATACGCAGTATTTT. Its protein product is CASSQTRTDTQYF.

This chain uses TRBV13 with TRBJ2-7, with D perhaps TRBD2 (6 bases). The CDR3 has 15 residues. Germline CDR1 reads PRHDT; CDR2 reads FYEKMQ (reference sequence). Deletions cut 5 bases from V and 3 bases from J, with 17 bases between. In DNA form, the CDR3 reads TGTGCCAGCAGCCCATCGGGACTCCTGAACTACGAGCAGTACTTC. Translation: CASSPSGLLNYEQYF.